Each of the 31 T cell receptor beta chains below was sequenced from the same sample in a study of T-cell memory formation after mild COVID-19. MiXCR, applied by TCRdb to the 5' RACE reads, yields one record per CDR3 protein. The sample records fewer than 350,000 distinct CDR3 sequences, 15% to 20% being singletons. The sample taken for sequencing was PBMCs or a T cell subset sorted from them (not recorded which). The receptors stem from a man younger than 35 who had mild COVID-19 (a few samples of this study predate the infection). Cell type and time point are not known.

The V and J genes are TRBV7-9 and TRBJ2-2; D uncertain. The CDR3 has 13 residues. Germline V lookup: CDR1 SEHNR, CDR2 FQNEAQ (reference sequence). V was clipped by 7 bases and J by 0 bases, with 6 bases between them. The CDR3 DNA reads TGTGCCAGCAACCAGGCGAACACCGGGGAGCTGTTTTTT. It encodes CASNQANTGELFF.

This clonotype has only a few counts. The chain recombines TRBV5-1 with TRBJ2-1; D could derive from TRBD1 or TRBD2 (6 bases each). The germline CDR1 and CDR2 sequences are SGHRS and YFSETQ. The CDR3 has 15 residues. V dropped 1 base and J dropped 5 bases, with 13 bases sitting between them. The CDR3, as DNA: TGCGCCAGCAGCTTGTTTTCGGGGGCGGACAATGAGCAGTTCTTC. This gives the protein CASSLFSGADNEQFF.

This clonotype was picked up a small number of times. The chain carries TRBV9 and TRBJ2-3, with D uncertain. This CDR3 has 14 amino acids. Per germline, CDR1 SGDLS and CDR2 YYNGEE. V was clipped by 4 bases and J by 1 base, with 10 bases between them. DNA for the CDR3: TGTGCCAGCAGCCCATCAGTGGGCACAGATACGCAGTATTTT. It is translated as CASSPSVGTDTQYF.

This clonotype appeared many times. CDR3 amino acids: CASSRDGSQETQYF. The CDR3 nucleotides are TGCGCCAGCAGCCGGGACGGCTCCCAAGAGACCCAGTACTTC. This rearrangement joins TRBV5-1 to TRBJ2-5; D is possibly TRBD1 or TRBD2 (5 bases each). Germline CDR1 and CDR2: SGHRS and YFSETQ. V lost 4 bases, J lost 1 base, and 11 bases lay in between. The CDR3 runs to 14 residues. Based on the CDR3 plus reference TRBV5-1 and TRBJ2-5, the full variable domain is KAGVTQTPRYLIKTRGQQVTLSCSPISGHRSVSWYQQTPGQGLQFLFEYFSETQRNKGNFPGRFSGRQFSNSRSEMNVSTLELGDSALYLCASSRDGSQETQYFGPGTRLLVL.

In its sample, this clonotype was seen once. The chain carries TRBV7-2 and TRBJ2-3; 7 nucleotides match TRBD2. Germline trimming cut 5 bases from V and 3 bases from J; bases unmatched to any gene: 11. Germline-derived CDR1 and CDR2 are SGHTA and FQGNSA. CDR3 length: 16 residues. DNA of the CDR3: TGTGCCAGCAGCCGGAGGGAGCGGGGCTCTACAGATACGCAGTATTTT. As protein: CASSRRERGSTDTQYF.

This sequence joins TRBV11-2 and TRBJ2-7; D is unclear. The germline V and J ends were trimmed by 1 base and 6 bases, with 7 bases remaining between them. CDR1 is SGHAT, CDR2 FQNNGV, per germline. The length of the CDR3 is 12 residues. CDR3 bases: TGTGCCAGCAGCTTAGGGCCCGCCGAGCAGTACGTC. Translated: CASSLGPAEQYV.

V gene TRBV6-2 or TRBV6-3 combines with J gene TRBJ2-1; TRBD1 or TRBD2 may be the D gene (6 bases each). Germline assignment: CDR1 MNHEY and CDR2 SVGEGT. The germline V and J ends were trimmed by 2 bases and 0 bases, with 8 bases remaining between them. The length of the CDR3 is 15 residues. The chain's CDR3 is CASSYRGVSYNEQFF. The CDR3 DNA reads as TGTGCCAGCAGTTACAGGGGGGTCTCCTACAATGAGCAGTTCTTC.

The chain couples TRBV12-3 or TRBV12-4 to TRBJ1-2, with TRBD1 as a possible D gene (5 bases). The CDR3 sequence is 15 residues long. V lost 3 bases to trimming and J lost 4 bases, with 15 bases between them. For the CDR3, the DNA is TGTGCCAGCAGTTTCCCAACAGGCGGGGGCTATGGCTACACCTTC. It encodes CASSFPTGGGYGYTF.

The chain joins TRBV6-6 to TRBJ1-2, with unresolved D. The V and J ends lost 3 bases and 6 bases respectively, with 11 bases between them. The CDR3 is 13 residues long. Germline CDR1 MNHNY, CDR2 SVGAGI (reference sequence). DNA of the CDR3: TGTGCCAGCAGTTATGGGCGGACCCATGGCTACACCTTC. This codes for CASSYGRTHGYTF.

This clonotype was seen a handful of times. The V gene is TRBV29-1, the J gene TRBJ2-2; D gene unclear. This CDR3 is 11 amino acids long. The germline V gene encodes CDR1 SQVTM and CDR2 ANQGSEA. V was clipped by 5 bases and J by 5 bases, with 6 bases between them. The CDR3 DNA is TGCAGCGTTCACGAGACCGGGGAGCTGTTTTTT. Translating gives CSVHETGELFF.

The V and J genes are TRBV14 and TRBJ2-2, with D possibly matching TRBD2 (7 bases). The CDR3 is 17 amino acids. CDR1 and CDR2 from the germline V gene are SGHDN and FVKESK. V was shortened by 4 bases and J by 5 bases, with 20 bases between the two germline ends. The CDR3, as DNA: TGTGCCAGCAGCCCCCTTGGGGGGGCGAGAGAGACCGGGGAGCTGTTTTTT. It is translated as CASSPLGGARETGELFF.

This clonotype was detected a few times. The V gene is TRBV13, the J gene TRBJ2-3; TRBD2 matches at 8 bases. From germline, CDR1 is PRHDT and CDR2 FYEKMQ (reference sequence). The trim removed 7 bases at V and 2 bases at J, leaving 8 bases unmatched. The CDR3 spans 15 residues. The CDR3: CASTAGGAFTDTQYF. CDR3 coding DNA: TGTGCCAGCACCGCCGGGGGGGCATTCACAGATACGCAGTATTTT.

This clonotype was counted ten times or more. The rearrangement joins TRBV29-1 to TRBJ2-3; 14 bases line up with TRBD2. With V trimmed by 2 bases and J by 2 bases, 3 bases remained unmatched. Germline loops: CDR1 SQVTM, CDR2 ANQGSEA. The CDR3 length is 16 residues. CDR3 amino acids: CSVEMGLAGDTDTQYF. The DNA for the CDR3 is TGCAGCGTTGAAATGGGACTAGCGGGGGACACAGATACGCAGTATTTT.

In this sample, this clonotype turned up a few times. The chain employs TRBV25-1 and TRBJ1-6; D call uncertain. The CDR3 spans 15 residues. Looked up from germline, CDR1 is MGHDK and CDR2 is SYGVNS. Trimming removed 4 bases from V and 9 bases from J, with 16 bases in between. The DNA of the CDR3 is TGTGCCAGCAGTGTGGAAGGGAGGGTAGGTTCACCCCTCCACTTT. This gives the protein CASSVEGRVGSPLHF.

This clonotype was seen a few times. The chain recombines TRBV12-3 or TRBV12-4 with TRBJ1-1; 7 nucleotides align to TRBD1. The CDR3 extends over 13 amino acids. Unmatched junction bases numbered 10, after V lost 8 bases and J lost 7 bases. CDR3 in DNA: TGTGCCAGCGCTGGGGACAGACCCTTTGAAGCTTTCTTT. Translated: CASAGDRPFEAFF.

This clonotype was seen a few times. The chain recombines TRBV6-5 with TRBJ1-1; no definite D call. The germline V gene has CDR1 MNHEY and CDR2 SVGAGI. V shed 0 bases and J shed 3 bases, with 5 bases lying between them. The CDR3 runs to 13 residues. The chain's CDR3 is CASSYSGYTEAFF. CDR3 nucleotides: TGTGCCAGCAGTTACTCGGGCTACACTGAAGCTTTCTTT.

The rearrangement joins TRBV29-1 to TRBJ1-5; 7 bases match TRBD1. V gave up 4 bases and J gave up 9 bases; unmatched junction bases: 3. The CDR3 totals 11 residues. CDR1 SQVTM and CDR2 ANQGSEA come from the germline V gene. The CDR3 spells CSVAAGGPQHF. In DNA, the CDR3 is TGCAGCGTTGCCGCAGGGGGGCCCCAGCATTTT.

The chain employs TRBV7-8 and TRBJ1-1, with D possibly being TRBD1 (5 bases). Trimming removed 7 bases at V and 4 bases at J, with 16 bases between. The germline CDR1 and CDR2 sequences are SGHVS and FQNEAQ. CDR3 size: 14 residues. This CDR3 is CASTTGPSSTEAFF. The CDR3 nucleotides read TGTGCCAGCACGACGGGGCCCTCAAGCACTGAAGCTTTCTTT.

This clonotype was counted ten times or more. V and J are TRBV6-6 and TRBJ2-2; 16 bases align to TRBD2. Germline-derived CDR1 and CDR2 are MNHNY and SVGAGI (reference sequence). Trimming at V came to 6 bases and at J to 10 bases, leaving 11 bases not matched to a gene. The CDR3 is 17 amino acids. The CDR3 loop reads CASSRPGLAGGLEELFF. The DNA of the CDR3 is TGTGCCAGCAGCCGACCGGGACTAGCGGGGGGGCTTGAGGAGCTGTTTTTT.

J is TRBJ2-5 and V is TRBV7-2; 9 bases line up with TRBD2. Germline lookup yields CDR1 SGHTA and CDR2 FQGNSA. The CDR3 is 18 residues long. V lost 5 bases, J lost 1 base, and 14 bases stayed unmatched. CDR3: CASSPGWGSGGFQETQYF. The DNA of the CDR3 is TGTGCCAGCAGCCCGGGCTGGGGTAGCGGGGGCTTCCAAGAGACCCAGTACTTC. Filled out from reference TRBV7-2 and TRBJ2-5, the complete variable domain reads GAGVSQSPSNKVTEKGKDVELRCDPISGHTALYWYRQSLGQGLEFLIYFQGNSAPDKSGLPSDRFSAERTGGSVSTLTIQRTQQEDSAVYLCASSPGWGSGGFQETQYFGPGTRLLVL.

This clonotype was recorded a few times. The chain couples TRBV5-1 to TRBJ2-1; no definite D call. CDR3 size: 11 residues. CDR1 SGHRS and CDR2 YFSETQ come from the germline V gene. V dropped 1 base and J dropped 8 bases, with 4 bases sitting between them. CDR3 residues: CASSLNDEQFF. The CDR3 nucleotides are TGCGCCAGCAGCTTGAACGATGAGCAGTTCTTC.

The chain has TRBV2 and TRBJ1-2; D call uncertain. With 2 bases removed from V and 3 bases from J, the gap between germline ends came to 7 bases. CDR3 size: 13 residues. Germline-derived CDR1 and CDR2 are SNHLY and FYNNEI. The CDR3 here is CASSEQVDYGYTF. Here the CDR3 DNA reads TGTGCCAGCAGTGAACAGGTTGACTATGGCTACACCTTC. The whole variable domain, filled in from reference TRBV2 and TRBJ1-2, reads EPEVTQTPSHQVTQMGQEVILRCVPISNHLYFYWYRQILGQKVEFLVSFYNNEISEKSEIFDDQFSVERPDGSNFTLKIRSTKLEDSAMYFCASSEQVDYGYTFGSGTRLTVV.

The chain links TRBV11-2 to TRBJ2-3; 9 bases agree with TRBD2. The germline V gene encodes CDR1 SGHAT and CDR2 FQNNGV. V lost 0 bases, J lost 8 bases, and 9 bases stayed unmatched. The CDR3 contains 16 residues. CDR3 coding DNA: TGTGCCAGCAGCTTAGATCCTAGCGGGGAGGATGGTACGCAGTATTTT. As protein: CASSLDPSGEDGTQYF.

CDR3 DNA: TGCAGTGCTCGGCCTTACACAGGGGCGAACACTGAAGCTTTCTTT. The encoded protein is CSARPYTGANTEAFF. The chain carries TRBV20-1 and TRBJ1-1; 7 bases are a match to TRBD1. Looked up from germline, CDR1 is DFQATT and CDR2 is SNEGSKA (reference sequence). Trimming removed 5 bases from V and 1 base from J; junction bases left unmatched: 10. The CDR3 sequence is 15 residues long.

In this sample, this clonotype turned up a few times. The chain carries TRBV6-2 or TRBV6-3 and TRBJ1-2, with D unclear. The CDR3 is 13 amino acids. Per germline, CDR1 MNHEY and CDR2 SVGEGT. V lost 8 bases and J 6 bases, leaving 16 bases between the germline ends. CDR3 nucleotides: TGTGCCAGCCGCGTTCGACAAGTTGATGGCTACACCTTC. Translating gives CASRVRQVDGYTF.

This clonotype was picked up a small number of times. The chain employs TRBV16 and TRBJ2-1, with 10 bases that match TRBD2. Looked up from germline, CDR1 is KGHSY and CDR2 is FQNENV. The J segment lost 3 bases and the V segment lost 0 bases, leaving 8 bases of the junction unmatched. This CDR3 spans 18 amino acids. CDR3 coding DNA: TGTGCCAGCAGCCAATCTCGCCCTAGCGGGGGTTTCTACAATGAGCAGTTCTTC. Protein product: CASSQSRPSGGFYNEQFF.

V gene TRBV9 combines with J gene TRBJ2-2, with no clear D. The CDR3 length is 12 residues. Germline V CDR1 and CDR2: SGDLS, YYNGEE. Trimming cost V 2 bases and J 6 bases, with 5 bases left between them. The CDR3 loop is CASSVFPGELFF. In DNA form, the CDR3 reads TGTGCCAGCAGCGTGTTTCCCGGGGAGCTGTTTTTT. The full variable domain, its missing parts supplied by reference TRBV9 and TRBJ2-2, is DSGVTQTPKHLITATGQRVTLRCSPRSGDLSVYWYQQSLDQGLQFLIQYYNGEERAKGNILERFSAQQFPDLHSELNLSSLELGDSALYFCASSVFPGELFFGEGSRLTVL.

This clonotype was found a few times. The chain couples TRBV7-3 to TRBJ2-3; TRBD1 aligns across 8 bases. CDR1 and CDR2 from the germline V gene are SGHTA and FQGTGA. The CDR3 is made up of 13 amino acids. The V gene end was trimmed by 11 bases and the J gene end by 2 bases; junction bases not matched to a gene: 6. The CDR3: CACGQGYTDTQYF. The CDR3 bases are TGTGCCTGCGGACAGGGATACACAGATACGCAGTATTTT.

The chain combines TRBV7-2 with TRBJ2-7; D gene ambiguous. The CDR3 runs to 14 residues. V was clipped by 3 bases and J by 0 bases, with 9 bases between them. Germline CDR1 SGHTA, CDR2 FQGNSA. The CDR3 sequence is CASSLSGASYEQYF. The CDR3 region has the DNA TGTGCCAGCAGCTTGTCAGGTGCCTCCTACGAGCAGTACTTC. Filled out from reference TRBV7-2 and TRBJ2-7, the complete variable domain reads GAGVSQSPSNKVTEKGKDVELRCDPISGHTALYWYRQSLGQGLEFLIYFQGNSAPDKSGLPSDRFSAERTGGSVSTLTIQRTQQEDSAVYLCASSLSGASYEQYFGPGTRLTVT.

This clonotype was counted a few times. This chain connects TRBV12-3 or TRBV12-4 to TRBJ2-5; 11 positions match TRBD2. This CDR3 contains 16 residues. The ends lost 6 bases at V and 0 bases at J; junction bases unmatched: 6. The CDR3 DNA is TGTGCCAGCAGCCTACTAGCGGGGGCGTACCAAGAGACCCAGTACTTC. Amino acid sequence: CASSLLAGAYQETQYF.

The chain joins TRBV5-5 to TRBJ1-2; 7 nucleotides agree with TRBD1. The CDR3 runs to 15 residues. Losses at the gene ends were 4 bases for V and 0 bases for J; bases not matched to a gene: 6. Germline assignment: CDR1 SGHKS and CDR2 YYEKEE (reference sequence). CDR3 nucleotide sequence: TGTGCCAGCAGCATCGACAGGGTCCCTAACTATGGCTACACCTTC. Translation gives CASSIDRVPNYGYTF.